These 32 T cell receptor beta chains were all obtained from the same sample, sequenced in a study of neurological immune-mediated disorders. MiXCR, run by TCRdb on the 5' RACE reads, gives a single entry per CDR3 protein. The sample has 52,000 or so distinct CDR3 sequences, approximately 3.6% seen once. What was sequenced was CD4+ T cells from blood. These receptors all stem from a woman aged 40 to 50 with multiple sclerosis.

This clonotype has ten or more counts. J is TRBJ1-2 and V is TRBV7-9; no clear D gene. CDR1 is SEHNR and CDR2 is FQNEAQ in the germline V gene (reference sequence). V gave up 0 bases and J gave up 4 bases, with 0 bases separating them. The CDR3 loop spans 11 amino acids. CDR3 residues: CASSLAYGYTF. CDR3 DNA: TGTGCCAGCAGCTTAGCCTATGGCTACACCTTC. Looking up the rest from reference TRBV7-9 and TRBJ1-2 gives the full variable domain: DTGVSQNPRHKITKRGQNVTFRCDPISEHNRLYWYRQTLGQGPEFLTYFQNEAQLEKSRLLSDRFSAERPKGSFSTLEIQRTEQGDSAMYLCASSLAYGYTFGSGTRLTVV.

This clonotype was seen repeatedly, ten times or more. The chain couples TRBV5-1 to TRBJ2-3, with D tentatively TRBD1 or TRBD2 (5 bases each). CDR1 is SGHRS and CDR2 is YFSETQ in the germline V gene. V dropped 5 bases and J dropped 1 base, with 8 bases sitting between them. This CDR3 is 13 amino acids long. The CDR3 protein is CASRGDRTDTQYF. In nucleotides, the CDR3 is TGCGCCAGCAGGGGGGACCGCACAGATACGCAGTATTTT.

Ten or more counts support this clonotype. The rearrangement joins TRBV29-1 to TRBJ1-3; no reliable D call. The CDR3 loop spans 13 amino acids. CDR1 SQVTM and CDR2 ANQGSEA come from the germline V gene. V gave up 4 bases and J gave up 0 bases, with 7 bases separating them. CDR3 protein: CSVVMNSGNTIYF. The DNA for the CDR3 is TGCAGCGTTGTGATGAACTCTGGAAACACCATATATTTT.

This clonotype occurred many times. The chain couples TRBV20-1 to TRBJ1-1; no clear D gene. Looked up from germline, CDR1 is DFQATT and CDR2 is SNEGSKA (reference sequence). This CDR3 is 17 amino acids long. Trimming left V 3 bases short and J 3 bases short, with 23 bases between. The CDR3 reads CSASWSGSGGEDTEAFF. For the CDR3, the DNA is TGCAGTGCTAGTTGGAGCGGTAGTGGCGGAGAGGACACTGAAGCTTTCTTT.

There are many counts of this clonotype. The chain joins TRBV15 to TRBJ1-4, with D maybe TRBD1 (5 bases). CDR3 size: 16 residues. V lost 1 base and J lost 8, with 17 bases in between. Germline values: CDR1 LNHNV, CDR2 YYDKDF (reference sequence). The CDR3 here is CATSRGFSGIEEKLFF. As DNA, the CDR3 is TGTGCCACCAGCAGAGGGTTCTCAGGGATCGAGGAAAAACTGTTTTTT.

This clonotype appeared a single time. The V gene is TRBV9, the J gene TRBJ1-1; TRBD1 is a possible D gene (6 bases). Germline V gene data show CDR1 as SGDLS and CDR2 as YYNGEE. The CDR3 has 14 amino acids. The V end lost 3 bases, the J end lost 1 base, and 10 bases lay between the germline ends. The CDR3 DNA follows: TGTGCCAGCAGCGCTACAGGGTCGAACACTGAAGCTTTCTTT. This translates into CASSATGSNTEAFF.

This clonotype was picked up many times. The chain joins TRBV15 to TRBJ1-5; no reliable D call. The CDR3 has 13 residues. CDR1 is LNHNV and CDR2 is YYDKDF in the germline V gene (reference sequence). The V gene lost 5 bases and the J gene lost 6 bases, with 11 bases spanning the gap. CDR3 DNA: TGTGCCACCAGCCTAAGCCAGAGTCAGCCCCAGCATTTT. Translation: CATSLSQSQPQHF.

This clonotype was observed at least ten times. This rearrangement joins TRBV14 to TRBJ2-3; no clear D gene. V was pared by 1 base and J by 7 bases, with 6 bases between. Per germline, CDR1 SGHDN and CDR2 FVKESK. The CDR3 is 12 residues long. The CDR3 bases are TGTGCCAGCAGCCAAGGGAAGTATACGCAGTATTTT. This translates into CASSQGKYTQYF. Full variable domain (rest looked up from reference TRBV14 and TRBJ2-3): EAGVTQFPSHSVIEKGQTVTLRCDPISGHDNLYWYRRVMGKEIKFLLHFVKESKQDESGMPNNRFLAERTGGTYSTLKVQPAELEDSGVYFCASSQGKYTQYFGPGTRLTVL.

This clonotype was observed many times. The gene calls are TRBV11-2 and TRBJ2-7; TRBD1 agrees at 7 bases. CDR3 length: 14 amino acids. The V and J ends lost 3 bases and 5 bases, in that order; junction bases with no gene match: 7. From germline, CDR1 is SGHAT and CDR2 FQNNGV. CDR3 sequence reads: CASSFETGTNEQYF. DNA of the CDR3: TGTGCCAGCAGCTTCGAGACAGGGACCAACGAGCAGTACTTC. Filled out from reference TRBV11-2 and TRBJ2-7, the complete variable domain reads EAGVAQSPRYKIIEKRQSVAFWCNPISGHATLYWYQQILGQGPKLLIQFQNNGVVDDSQLPKDRFSAERLKGVDSTLKIQPAKLEDSAVYLCASSFETGTNEQYFGPGTRLTVT.

This clonotype was recorded at least ten times. The chain employs TRBV5-1 and TRBJ1-2, with D possibly matching TRBD1 (6 bases). The V gene lost 7 bases and the J gene lost 2 bases, with 18 bases spanning the gap. Germline CDR1 is SGHRS and CDR2 is YFSETQ. The CDR3 is 15 amino acids. This chain's CDR3 is CASRLPDRQNYGYTF. The CDR3 DNA reads as TGCGCCAGCCGACTACCGGACAGACAGAACTATGGCTACACCTTC.

Here the CDR3 reads CATRQGAVETQYF. The CDR3, as DNA: TGTGCCACCCGACAGGGGGCCGTAGAGACCCAGTACTTC. The rearrangement links TRBV6-5 to TRBJ2-5, with 10 nucleotides matching TRBD1. The CDR3 runs 13 residues. The trim removed 10 bases at V and 4 bases at J, leaving 6 bases unmatched. Germline V gene data show CDR1 as MNHEY and CDR2 as SVGAGI.

In this sample, this clonotype turned up many times. CDR3 in DNA: TGTGCCAGCAGTATAGGGTGGGGCACTGAAGCTTTCTTT. Its protein product is CASSIGWGTEAFF. This chain connects TRBV2 to TRBJ1-1; D gene ambiguous. CDR3 size: 13 residues. V gave up 5 bases and J gave up 4 bases, with 11 bases separating them. The germline V gene has CDR1 SNHLY and CDR2 FYNNEI.

In this sample, this clonotype turned up many times. The chain links TRBV2 to TRBJ2-2, with 7 bases aligning to TRBD1. The CDR3 contains 15 residues. The ends lost 3 bases at V and 8 bases at J; junction bases unmatched: 9. CDR1 and CDR2 (germline): SNHLY, FYNNEI. CDR3 region: CASSDQDRFNGELFF. Here the CDR3 DNA reads TGTGCCAGCAGTGACCAGGACAGGTTTAATGGGGAGCTGTTTTTT.

This clonotype was counted at least ten times. The chain uses TRBV10-3 and TRBJ1-1, with 7 bases that match TRBD1. Germline V gene lookup returns CDR1 ENHRY and CDR2 SYGVKD. With V trimmed by 1 base and J by 11 bases, 7 bases remained unmatched. The CDR3 is 13 amino acids. CDR3 coding DNA: TGTGCCATCAGTGAGTATAAGGGACAGAGGGCTTTCTTT. Amino acids: CAISEYKGQRAFF.

This clonotype was observed many times. The rearrangement uses TRBV6-1 and TRBJ1-2; D not resolved. V was trimmed by 0 bases and J by 4 bases, leaving 12 bases between them. There are 15 residues in the CDR3. The germline V gene has CDR1 MNHNS and CDR2 SASEGT. DNA for the CDR3: TGTGCCAGCAGTGAAGCGGGTACAGTCCTCTATGGCTACACCTTC. Translation: CASSEAGTVLYGYTF.

This clonotype was picked up many times. The chain carries TRBV7-9 and TRBJ1-2; D is unresolved. This CDR3 has 14 amino acids. CDR1 is SEHNR, CDR2 FQNEAQ, per germline (reference sequence). V lost 5 bases to trimming and J lost 2 bases, with 12 bases between them. CDR3 in amino acids: CASSRFTENYGYTF. DNA of the CDR3: TGTGCCAGCAGCCGGTTTACAGAGAACTATGGCTACACCTTC.

This clonotype was picked up many times. The CDR3 nucleotides are TGTGCCAGCACCCCCTACGCGGGGAATTCACCCCTCCACTTT. Translation gives CASTPYAGNSPLHF. The chain combines TRBV2 with TRBJ1-6; D unresolved. CDR1 and CDR2 (germline): SNHLY, FYNNEI. The CDR3 is 14 residues long. Trimming took off 7 bases at V and 7 bases at J, with 14 bases between the two ends.

Ten or more counts support this clonotype. The rearrangement links TRBV4-1 to TRBJ1-4; D unclear. The germline gives CDR1 MGHRA, CDR2 YSYEKL. The CDR3 runs to 17 residues. Between the trimmed V and J ends, which lost 5 bases and 3 bases, there was a span of 19 bases. The CDR3 DNA follows: TGCGCCAGCAGCTTACGAATATTTCGGACCGCTAATGAAAAACTGTTTTTT. This codes for CASSLRIFRTANEKLFF.

This clonotype has ten or more counts. The rearrangement uses TRBV9 and TRBJ2-3, with D maybe TRBD2 (6 bases). CDR3 length: 16 amino acids. CDR1 SGDLS and CDR2 YYNGEE come from the germline V gene. V lost 3 bases and J lost 0, with 14 bases in between. The CDR3 bases are TGTGCCAGCAGCGGAGGACTGGGGGGAAGCACAGATACGCAGTATTTT. This translates into CASSGGLGGSTDTQYF.

In this sample, this clonotype turned up many times. The rearrangement uses TRBV4-1 and TRBJ1-2; D gene ambiguous. The CDR3 extends over 13 amino acids. Germline loops: CDR1 MGHRA, CDR2 YSYEKL. The V end lost 4 bases, the J end lost 8 bases, and 14 bases lay between the germline ends. The CDR3 region has the DNA TGCGCCAGCAGCCCGAGGAAGGGTTGGGGCTACACCTTC. It yields the protein CASSPRKGWGYTF.

Ten or more counts support this clonotype. This chain joins TRBV7-9 and TRBJ2-7; 10 positions match TRBD1. CDR3 length equals 15 residues. V was pared by 3 bases and J by 0 bases, with 2 bases of the junction left unmatched. The germline V gene encodes CDR1 SEHNR and CDR2 FQNEAQ (reference sequence). CDR3 residues: CASSFGQGGSYEQYF. Here the CDR3 DNA reads TGTGCCAGCAGCTTCGGACAGGGGGGCTCCTACGAGCAGTACTTC.

The table lists this clonotype with many counts. The J gene is TRBJ1-3, the V gene TRBV5-1; D gene ambiguous. CDR3 length: 16 residues. Germline V gene sequence: CDR1 SGHRS, CDR2 YFSETQ. V was shortened by 5 bases and J by 0 bases, with 15 bases between the two germline ends. This CDR3 is CASSPDFVPSGNTIYF. The CDR3 bases are TGCGCCAGCAGTCCGGACTTCGTTCCCTCTGGAAACACCATATATTTT.

This clonotype was found a few times. This chain connects TRBV20-1 to TRBJ1-3, with D possibly being TRBD1 (6 bases). V was trimmed by 5 bases and J by 0 bases, leaving 11 bases between them. There are 14 residues in the CDR3. Germline assignment: CDR1 DFQATT and CDR2 SNEGSKA (reference sequence). DNA of the CDR3: TGCAGTGCTGCCCTGGGGGCCTCTGGAAACACCATATATTTT. Its translation is CSAALGASGNTIYF.

This clonotype turned up a few times. Possible read error: a much larger clone is one base away. The chain employs TRBV5-1 and TRBJ2-7; D unclear. The CDR3 spans 11 residues. Germline V CDR1 and CDR2: SGHRS, YFSETQ. V was clipped by 4 bases and J by 5 bases, with 7 bases between them. The CDR3: CASSVVDEQYF. In DNA, the CDR3 is TGCGCCAGCAGCGTGGTTGACGAGCAGTACTTC.

This clonotype showed up many times. This chain uses TRBV5-1 with TRBJ2-7; D not resolved. Germline V gene lookup returns CDR1 SGHRS and CDR2 YFSETQ. This CDR3 is built from 13 residues. V lost 1 base and J lost 2, with 7 bases in between. The CDR3 DNA follows: TGCGCCAGCAGCTTGACCGTCCCCTACGAGCAGTACTTC. As protein: CASSLTVPYEQYF. The full variable domain, completed using reference TRBV5-1 and TRBJ2-7, is KAGVTQTPRYLIKTRGQQVTLSCSPISGHRSVSWYQQTPGQGLQFLFEYFSETQRNKGNFPGRFSGRQFSNSRSEMNVSTLELGDSALYLCASSLTVPYEQYFGPGTRLTVT.

This clonotype was recorded many times. The CDR3 DNA reads TGCGCCAGCAGCCAAGATCCGGTAAACACTGAAGCTTTCTTT. Translation gives CASSQDPVNTEAFF. This chain uses TRBV4-1 with TRBJ1-1, with D unclear. Germline assignment: CDR1 MGHRA and CDR2 YSYEKL. V was shortened by 0 bases and J by 2 bases, with 7 bases between the two germline ends. This CDR3 comprises 14 residues.

This sequence joins TRBV18 and TRBJ2-1; the D gene is possibly TRBD1 (6 bases). Germline-derived CDR1 and CDR2 are KGHSH and LQKENI. This CDR3 has 16 amino acids. V gave up 2 bases and J gave up 0 bases, with 11 bases separating them. This CDR3 is CASSPGAGASYNEQFF. DNA of the CDR3: TGTGCCAGCTCACCAGGGGCAGGGGCCTCCTACAATGAGCAGTTCTTC. Drawing the rest from reference TRBV18 and TRBJ2-1, the complete variable domain is NAGVMQNPRHLVRRRGQEARLRCSPMKGHSHVYWYRQLPEEGLKFMVYLQKENIIDESGMPKERFSAEFPKEGPSILRIQQVVRGDSAAYFCASSPGAGASYNEQFFGPGTRLTVL.

This clonotype was seen many times. The chain is built from TRBV4-1 and TRBJ1-5; TRBD1 aligns across 9 bases. Germline values: CDR1 MGHRA, CDR2 YSYEKL. The CDR3 has 16 amino acids. Losses at the gene ends were 0 bases for V and 6 bases for J; bases not matched to a gene: 6. CDR3 residues: CASSQEWGQGRQPQHF. CDR3 DNA sequence: TGCGCCAGCAGCCAAGAGTGGGGACAGGGCCGTCAGCCCCAGCATTTT.

This clonotype was seen many times. The chain recombines TRBV20-1 with TRBJ1-2; maybe TRBD1 (6 bases). CDR3 length: 14 residues. The germline CDR1 and CDR2 sequences are DFQATT and SNEGSKA (reference sequence). The V and J ends lost 3 bases and 8 bases respectively, with 19 bases between them. CDR3 sequence (DNA): TGCAGTGCTAGCGGGGGACACCCCGGGAAAGGCTACACCTTC. This gives the protein CSASGGHPGKGYTF.

This clonotype was seen repeatedly, ten times or more. V gene TRBV6-5 combines with J gene TRBJ1-1, with D possibly being TRBD1 (5 bases). The ends were cut back, 6 bases at V and 8 bases at J, with 19 bases in the middle. The germline CDR1 and CDR2 sequences are MNHEY and SVGAGI. The CDR3 has 14 residues. CDR3 in DNA: TGTGCCAGCAGGCCCAACGGGCGGGGGATCGAAGCTTTCTTT. Protein sequence: CASRPNGRGIEAFF.

This clonotype was seen ten or more times. The chain links TRBV20-1 to TRBJ1-6, with D possibly TRBD1 on 6 matching bases. Germline lookup yields CDR1 DFQATT and CDR2 SNEGSKA (reference sequence). V shed 1 base and J shed 4 bases, with 8 bases lying between them. CDR3 length equals 14 residues. CDR3 sequence (DNA): TGCAGTGCTAGAGCTGGACAGTATAATTCACCCCTCCACTTT. Protein sequence: CSARAGQYNSPLHF.

This clonotype was seen ten or more times. The chain links TRBV12-3 or TRBV12-4 to TRBJ1-2, with 7 nucleotides matching TRBD1. J lost 4 bases, V lost 6 bases, and 14 bases had no gene match. This CDR3 spans 16 amino acids. The CDR3 bases are TGTGCCAGCAGCCCACGAAAGGGACAGTCAGGCTATGGCTACACCTTC. This translates into CASSPRKGQSGYGYTF.